A single sample gave rise to the 13 T cell receptor beta chains below, sequenced in a study of cytomegalovirus exposure and HLA in healthy donors. With 60 Vbeta and 13 Jbeta primers, the PCR was carried out. Generated by immunoSEQ multiplex PCR, the TCRdb table keeps only in-frame clones and is missing some. The sample records 95,000 to 150,000 clones, over 75% being singletons. Sequencing was done on a sample of PBMCs. All receptors come from a woman in her 40s in good health and CMV-seropositive.

V is TRBV4-2 and J is TRBJ2-1; D ambiguous. There are 17 residues in the CDR3. The germline V gene encodes CDR1 LGHNA and CDR2 YNFKEQ. Trimming stripped 1 base from V and 6 bases from J, with 19 bases between. The DNA of the CDR3 is TGTGCCAGCAGCCAAGTCGGAAGTCTAGTCGGTCGCAATGAGCAGTTCTTC. Residues: CASSQVGSLVGRNEQFF.

V is TRBV14 and J is TRBJ2-7, with D possibly matching TRBD2 (6 bases). The germline V gene encodes CDR1 SGHDN and CDR2 FVKESK. This CDR3 is built from 15 residues. The V gene lost 0 bases and the J gene lost 3 bases, with 12 bases spanning the gap. Here the CDR3 reads CASSQEGAGFYEQYF. DNA of the CDR3: TGTGCCAGCAGCCAAGAAGGGGCGGGGTTCTACGAGCAGTACTTC.

J is TRBJ1-5 and V is TRBV7-9; 7 nucleotides line up with TRBD1. The junction had 0 bases not matched to a gene; V was cut back by 5 bases and J by 2 bases. Germline loops: CDR1 SEHNR, CDR2 FQNEAQ (reference sequence). This CDR3 region has 13 residues. CDR3 coding DNA: TGTGCCAGCAGCGGACAGGGCAATCAGCCCCAGCATTTT. This gives the protein CASSGQGNQPQHF.

The chain combines TRBV30 with TRBJ2-2; 10 bases match TRBD2. The germline CDR1 and CDR2 sequences are GTSNPN and SVGIG (reference sequence). With 4 bases clipped from V and 5 bases from J, the junction kept 7 bases outside the gene matches. This CDR3 has 15 residues. The CDR3 here is CAWNRLAGETGELFF. As DNA, the CDR3 is TGTGCCTGGAACAGGCTAGCGGGAGAAACCGGGGAGCTGTTTTTT.

This chain uses TRBV28 with TRBJ1-2, with TRBD1 matching 8 bases. The junction had 16 bases not matched to a gene; V was cut back by 4 bases and J by 6 bases. The CDR3 contains 17 residues. Germline V CDR1 and CDR2: MDHEN, SYDVKM. CDR3: CASSSSDRGQSGDGYTF. CDR3 coding DNA: TGTGCCAGCAGTTCGTCCGACAGGGGCCAGAGTGGGGATGGCTACACCTTC.

This rearrangement joins TRBV7-9 to TRBJ1-2; D is ambiguous. V lost 5 bases and J lost 0, with 13 bases in between. Germline V gives CDR1 SEHNR, CDR2 FQNEAQ (reference sequence). The CDR3 totals 15 residues. The CDR3 loop is CASSPLLRPNYGYTF. CDR3 DNA sequence: TGTGCCAGCAGCCCCCTACTACGACCTAACTATGGCTACACCTTC. Supplemented by reference TRBV7-9 and TRBJ1-2, the full variable domain reads DTGVSQNPRHKITKRGQNVTFRCDPISEHNRLYWYRQTLGQGPEFLTYFQNEAQLEKSRLLSDRFSAERPKGSFSTLEIQRTEQGDSAMYLCASSPLLRPNYGYTFGSGTRLTVV.

V gene TRBV7-9 combines with J gene TRBJ2-1, with D uncertain. Germline V gene data show CDR1 as SEHNR and CDR2 as FQNEAQ (reference sequence). The CDR3 totals 13 residues. DNA of the CDR3: TGTGCTTCCCGCCAGGCGCCCTACAATGAGCAGTTCTTC. Translation: CASRQAPYNEQFF.

The chain uses TRBV9 and TRBJ2-3; 9 nucleotides match TRBD2. The CDR3 totals 17 residues. The junction had 11 bases not matched to a gene; V was cut back by 4 bases and J by 2 bases. Germline lookup yields CDR1 SGDLS and CDR2 YYNGEE. This CDR3 is CASSSRPTSGPTDTQYF. CDR3 bases: TGTGCCAGCAGCTCCCGCCCGACTAGCGGACCCACAGATACGCAGTATTTT.

The sample holds one count of this clone. The chain employs TRBV15 and TRBJ2-5, with 8 bases identical to TRBD2. CDR3 length: 16 amino acids. CDR1 is LNHNV, CDR2 YYDKDF, per germline (reference sequence). The ends lost 0 bases at V and 4 bases at J; junction bases unmatched: 7. This CDR3 is CATSREGAGVRETQYF. As DNA, the CDR3 is TGTGCCACCAGCAGAGAAGGAGCGGGAGTGAGAGAGACCCAGTACTTC.

The genes are TRBV7-3 and TRBJ2-3, with 10 bases identical to TRBD2. The CDR3 spans 14 residues. J was trimmed by 5 bases and V by 5 bases; bases with no gene match: 4. The germline V gene encodes CDR1 SGHTA and CDR2 FQGTGA. This chain's CDR3 is CASSHSSGRDTQYF. The DNA of the CDR3 is TGTGCCAGCAGCCATTCTAGCGGGAGAGATACGCAGTATTTT.

The V gene is TRBV10-3, the J gene TRBJ1-5; 7 bases fit TRBD1. Germline V gene sequence: CDR1 ENHRY, CDR2 SYGVKD. After removal of 4 bases from V and 0 bases from J, the junction contained 3 bases not matched to a gene. The CDR3 consists of 15 residues. Written as DNA, the CDR3 is TGTGCCATCAGTGGCGACAGGGCTAGCAATCAGCCCCAGCATTTT. Its protein is CAISGDRASNQPQHF.

The chain is built from TRBV7-2 and TRBJ1-2; TRBD1 agrees at 10 bases. V shed 5 bases and J 8 bases; nucleotides not matched to a gene: 8. CDR3 length equals 14 residues. Germline values: CDR1 SGHTA, CDR2 FQGNSA. CDR3 coding DNA: TGTGCCAGCAGCGTTAGACAGGGGGCGGAGGGCTACACCTTC. This encodes CASSVRQGAEGYTF.

This clone was counted between two and nine times. The genes are TRBV2 and TRBJ1-1; 7 nucleotides match TRBD1. CDR3 length: 15 residues. The J segment lost 0 bases and the V segment lost 3 bases, leaving 4 bases of the junction unmatched. CDR1 is SNHLY and CDR2 is FYNNEI in the germline V gene. The CDR3: CASSDGTAMNTEAFF. CDR3 nucleotide sequence: TGTGCCAGCAGTGATGGGACAGCGATGAACACTGAAGCTTTCTTT.